The T cell receptor (beta chain) described here comes from a study of cytomegalovirus exposure and HLA in healthy donors. Study-level points and caveats: CMV antigen specificity of three CMV-associated chains was confirmed in vitro. The majority of TCR sequences were rare, yet some public TCRs appeared in many donors. Cytomegalovirus-associated status was assigned to fewer than 200 TCR beta chains. That first-cohort TCR clusters tended to co-occur in the roughly 120 validation repertoires was found in a later analysis.

Produced via immunoSEQ multiplex PCR; TCRdb's table is partial and in-frame only. The sample has under 140,000 clones; roughly 90% are singletons. Worth noting for this clone: Its antigen is not known.

Germline assignment: CDR1 LNHDA and CDR2 SQIVND (reference sequence). The CDR3 consists of 15 residues. The V end was cut by 3 bases, the J end by 1 base, with 12 bases between. The specimen sequenced was PBMCs. This clonotype was sampled from a woman younger than 30 in good health and CMV-seronegative. This rearrangement joins TRBV19 to TRBJ1-1; D gene uncertain. This CDR3 is CASSILRGKNTEAFF. DNA for the CDR3: TGTGCCAGTAGTATCTTACGGGGAAAGAACACTGAAGCTTTCTTT. Together with reference TRBV19 and TRBJ1-1, the CDR3 gives the full variable domain: DGGITQSPKYLFRKEGQNVTLSCEQNLNHDAMYWYRQDPGQGLRLIYYSQIVNDFQKGDIAEGYSVSREKKESFPLTVTSAQKNPTAFYLCASSILRGKNTEAFFGQGTRLTVV.